This T cell receptor (beta chain) is drawn from a study of cytomegalovirus exposure and HLA in healthy donors. The V gene lost 2 bases and the J gene lost 1 base, with 6 bases spanning the gap. This CDR3 comprises 13 residues. CDR1 is KGHSH and CDR2 is LQKENI in the germline V gene. This clone was found once. The validation cohort, a group of around 120 subjects, included the donors and was separate from the roughly 670-subject first cohort. TCRdb keeps only in-frame clones here, not all; method: immunoSEQ multiplex PCR. The table shows 80,000 to 100,000 clones, with around 90% occurring only once. The sequence was obtained from a woman in her 30s in good health and CMV-seronegative. The chain links TRBV18 to TRBJ2-7; D uncertain. The sample was PBMCs. As DNA, the CDR3 is TGTGCCAGCTCACCAGTACGGTCCTACGAGCAGTACTTC. It is translated as CASSPVRSYEQYF.